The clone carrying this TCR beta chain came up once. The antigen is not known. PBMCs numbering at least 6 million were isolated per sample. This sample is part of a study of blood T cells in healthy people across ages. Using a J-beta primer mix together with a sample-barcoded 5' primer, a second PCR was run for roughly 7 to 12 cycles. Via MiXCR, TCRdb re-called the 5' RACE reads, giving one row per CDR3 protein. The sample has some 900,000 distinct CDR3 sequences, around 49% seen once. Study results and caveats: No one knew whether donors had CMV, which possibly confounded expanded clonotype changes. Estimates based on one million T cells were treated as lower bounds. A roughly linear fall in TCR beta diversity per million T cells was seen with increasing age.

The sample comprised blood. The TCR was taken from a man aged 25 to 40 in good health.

The CDR3 region is CASSPENAETQYF. CDR3 coding DNA: TGTGCCAGCAGTCCAGAGAATGCGGAGACCCAGTACTTC. The J gene is TRBJ2-5, the V gene TRBV12-3 or TRBV12-4, with D unresolved. CDR3 size: 13 residues. Trimming took 5 bases from V and 5 from J, leaving 12 bases between them.